These T cell receptor beta chains were read from a single sample in a study of T-cell reconstitution after alpha-beta-depleted transplantation in children. One entry per CDR3 protein results from TCRdb running MiXCR on the PCR reads. The sample contains hundreds of thousands of distinct CDR3 sequences, under 15% of which appear only once. The specimen comprised PBMCs, sampled before TCRalphabeta/CD19-depleted stem cell transplant. Receptor source: a girl aged 2 to 10 with congenital amegakaryocytic thrombocytopenia, due to receive a stem cell transplant. The CDR3 runs from the conserved cysteine through the conserved F or W. D genes are given only for firm matches. Size is omitted from some rows. Given values are once, few, many or a class for expanded clones.

J gene,clone size,CDR3 length,D gene,V gene,CDR3 protein,CDR3 DNA
TRBJ1-5,.,19,.,TRBV23-1,CASSQSRCRPLLYNQPQHF,TGCGCCAGCAGTCAATCGAGGTGTCGGCCGCTCTTGTACAATCAGCCCCAGCATTTT
TRBJ2-1,.,16,.,TRBV5-8,CASSLVSNLIYNEQFF,TGTGCCAGCAGCTTGGTTTCTAATCTTATCTACAATGAGCAGTTCTTC
TRBJ2-1,many,12,.,TRBV6-5,CASTFTNNEQFF,TGTGCCAGCACCTTCACTAACAATGAGCAGTTCTTC
TRBJ2-7,few,15,.,TRBV7-9,CASSLVRGSSYEQYF,TGTGCCAGCAGCTTAGTCCGGGGCAGCTCCTACGAGCAGTACTTC
TRBJ2-5,many,14,.,TRBV5-1,CASSFPGTKETQYF,TGCGCCAGCAGCTTCCCCGGGACAAAAGAGACCCAGTACTTC
TRBJ2-1,many,16,TRBD2,TRBV12-3/TRBV12-4,CASIAAGGSIRNEQFF,TGTGCCAGCATCGCAGCGGGAGGCTCTATCAGGAATGAGCAGTTCTTC
TRBJ2-2,.,16,.,TRBV7-9,CASSLSVFSGTGELFF,TGTGCCAGCAGCTTGTCTGTCTTCTCGGGGACCGGGGAGCTGTTTTTT
TRBJ2-1,many,13,.,TRBV7-2,CASKGVSYNEQFF,TGTGCCAGCAAGGGCGTATCCTACAATGAGCAGTTCTTC
TRBJ2-1,many,16,.,TRBV29-1,CSVVYTFGFSYNEQFF,TGCAGCGTTGTGTACACTTTTGGCTTCTCCTACAATGAGCAGTTCTTC
TRBJ2-7,many,14,TRBD2,TRBV20-1,CSARVAGTANEQYF,TGCAGTGCTAGGGTAGCGGGAACTGCCAACGAGCAGTACTTC
TRBJ2-5,.,15,TRBD2,TRBV27,CASKGLAGNQETQYF,TGTGCCAGCAAGGGGCTAGCGGGAAACCAAGAGACCCAGTACTTC
TRBJ2-2,.,15,TRBD2,TRBV5-1,CASSSTSGNLGELFF,TGCGCCAGCAGCTCTACTAGCGGGAATCTCGGGGAGCTGTTTTTT
TRBJ2-3,many,13,TRBD1,TRBV11-2,CASSTGGTDTQYF,TGTGCCAGCAGCACAGGGGGCACAGATACGCAGTATTTT
TRBJ2-5,few,15,.,TRBV9,CASSVGRQYQETQYF,TGTGCCAGCAGCGTGGGGCGCCAGTACCAAGAGACCCAGTACTTC
TRBJ2-4,.,15,TRBD2,TRBV12-3/TRBV12-4,CASRIAGGQGHIQYF,TGTGCCAGCAGGATAGCGGGAGGGCAAGGCCACATTCAGTACTTC
TRBJ2-7,few,17,TRBD2,TRBV7-2,CASSPSGGPFFGYEQYF,TGTGCCAGCAGCCCGTCGGGGGGTCCGTTCTTTGGCTACGAGCAGTACTTC
TRBJ2-2,few,15,.,TRBV27,CASRGITMNTGELFF,TGTGCCAGCAGGGGAATAACTATGAACACCGGGGAGCTGTTTTTT
TRBJ2-7,many,13,.,TRBV12-3/TRBV12-4,CASSPRAGSEQYF,TGTGCCAGCAGTCCACGCGCAGGAAGCGAGCAGTACTTC
TRBJ2-1,.,16,.,TRBV4-1,CASGRRSGLWDNEQFF,TGCGCCAGCGGAAGGAGATCGGGACTTTGGGACAATGAGCAGTTCTTC
TRBJ2-2,.,18,.,TRBV12-3/TRBV12-4,CACSLTRRPPPTTGELFF,TGTGCCTGCAGTTTAACGCGGCGGCCCCCCCCAACAACCGGGGAGCTGTTTTTT
TRBJ2-7,few,17,.,TRBV5-1,CASTEGAGAINSYEQYF,TGCGCCAGCACCGAGGGAGCTGGGGCAATAAACTCCTACGAGCAGTACTTC
TRBJ2-1,few,17,TRBD2,TRBV7-3,CASSLMGLAGRNNEQFF,TGTGCCAGCAGCTTAATGGGACTAGCGGGAAGAAACAATGAGCAGTTCTTC
TRBJ2-7,many,15,TRBD2,TRBV20-1,CSASEGRLAVYEQYF,TGCAGTGCAAGCGAGGGACGACTAGCGGTCTACGAGCAGTACTTC
TRBJ2-3,.,14,.,TRBV20-1,CSARLALGTDTQYF,TGCAGTGCTAGACTAGCGCTTGGTACAGATACGCAGTATTTT
TRBJ2-6,.,15,.,TRBV30,CAWSVVGSGANVLTF,TGTGCCTGGAGTGTAGTAGGGTCTGGGGCCAACGTCCTGACTTTC